This is a list of T cell receptor beta chains from one sample in a study of CD8 T cells in ankylosing spondylitis. TCRdb used MiXCR to reprocess the 5' RACE reads, holding one entry per CDR3 protein. Found here are 200,000 or so distinct CDR3 sequences, 15% to 20% of them singletons; the top ten hold roughly 4%. Sequencing input: blood, either unsorted or a sorted T cell fraction (not recorded which). These receptor sequences come from a male donor aged 5 to 30 with ankylosing spondylitis or in good health (not recorded which). Each CDR3 is given with its conserved first and last residue. The D gene is left open where the match is weak. Only part of the rows carry a size: once, few, many, or a class if the clone is expanded.

j_gene: TRBJ2-2
abundance: -
d_gene: -
v_gene: TRBV23-1
CDR3aa: CASSHESCFF
CDR3nt: -

j_gene: TRBJ2-2
abundance: -
d_gene: TRBD1
v_gene: TRBV5-1
CDR3aa: CASSLAGTANTGELFF
CDR3nt: TGCGCCAGCAGCTTGGCCGGGACAGCGAACACCGGGGAGCTGTTTTTT

j_gene: TRBJ2-7
abundance: many
d_gene: -
v_gene: TRBV7-3
CDR3aa: CASSPTREQYF
CDR3nt: TGTGCCAGCAGCCCCACTCGGGAGCAGTACTTC

j_gene: TRBJ2-3
abundance: many
d_gene: -
v_gene: TRBV12-3/TRBV12-4
CDR3aa: CASSPRSRATDTQYF
CDR3nt: TGTGCCAGCAGTCCCCGGTCCCGGGCCACAGATACGCAGTATTTT

j_gene: TRBJ1-1
abundance: many
d_gene: -
v_gene: TRBV29-1
CDR3aa: CSAGGPWSNTEAFF
CDR3nt: TGCAGCGCTGGGGGACCCTGGTCGAACACTGAAGCTTTCTTT

j_gene: TRBJ2-1
abundance: many
d_gene: -
v_gene: TRBV9
CDR3aa: CASSRLGSYDEQFF
CDR3nt: TGTGCCAGCAGTCGACTAGGCTCCTACGATGAGCAGTTCTTC

j_gene: TRBJ2-5
abundance: many
d_gene: -
v_gene: TRBV15
CDR3aa: CATSSPRVMLETQYF
CDR3nt: TGTGCCACCAGCAGCCCCCGGGTTATGTTAGAGACCCAGTACTTC

j_gene: TRBJ1-6
abundance: many
d_gene: -
v_gene: TRBV12-3/TRBV12-4
CDR3aa: CASRGEDRIGSPLHF
CDR3nt: TGTGCCAGCAGGGGGGAAGACCGAATTGGGTCACCCCTCCACTTT

j_gene: TRBJ1-1
abundance: many
d_gene: -
v_gene: TRBV2
CDR3aa: CASKATGIEAFF
CDR3nt: TGTGCCAGCAAAGCAACAGGGATCGAAGCTTTCTTT

j_gene: TRBJ1-1
abundance: many
d_gene: -
v_gene: TRBV9
CDR3aa: CASSPVGGSEAFF
CDR3nt: TGTGCCAGCAGCCCGGTGGGGGGATCTGAAGCTTTCTTT

j_gene: TRBJ2-3
abundance: many
d_gene: -
v_gene: TRBV14
CDR3aa: CASSPLTGDTQYF
CDR3nt: TGTGCCAGCAGCCCCCTAACAGGGGATACGCAGTATTTT

j_gene: TRBJ2-3
abundance: many
d_gene: TRBD1
v_gene: TRBV20-1
CDR3aa: CSARDGQGYDTQYF
CDR3nt: TGCAGTGCTAGAGACGGACAGGGCTATGATACGCAGTATTTT

j_gene: TRBJ1-4
abundance: many
d_gene: -
v_gene: TRBV6-5
CDR3aa: CASSNLRRSLNEKLFF
CDR3nt: TGTGCCAGCAGCAACCTGAGACGGTCTCTTAATGAAAAACTGTTTTTT

j_gene: TRBJ2-5
abundance: many
d_gene: -
v_gene: TRBV12-3/TRBV12-4
CDR3aa: CASRKRQSQETQYF
CDR3nt: TGTGCCAGCAGAAAAAGACAGTCCCAAGAGACCCAGTACTTC

j_gene: TRBJ1-2
abundance: many
d_gene: TRBD1
v_gene: TRBV5-1
CDR3aa: CASSPGTGAIHGYTF
CDR3nt: TGCGCCAGCAGCCCGGGGACAGGGGCTATACATGGCTACACCTTC

j_gene: TRBJ2-2
abundance: many
d_gene: TRBD1
v_gene: TRBV29-1
CDR3aa: CSADRETGELFF
CDR3nt: TGCAGCGCCGACAGGGAGACCGGGGAGCTGTTTTTT

j_gene: TRBJ2-3
abundance: many
d_gene: TRBD1
v_gene: TRBV27
CDR3aa: CASSKGQVSSTDTQYF
CDR3nt: TGTGCCAGCAGTAAAGGACAGGTCTCTAGCACAGATACGCAGTATTTT

j_gene: TRBJ2-1
abundance: many
d_gene: -
v_gene: TRBV20-1
CDR3aa: CSARDPQYNEQFF
CDR3nt: TGCAGTGCTAGAGATCCACAATACAATGAGCAGTTCTTC

j_gene: TRBJ2-5
abundance: few
d_gene: TRBD2
v_gene: TRBV19
CDR3aa: CASSISASGRQETQYF
CDR3nt: TGTGCCAGTAGTATATCGGCTAGCGGGAGACAAGAGACCCAGTACTTC

j_gene: TRBJ2-4
abundance: many
d_gene: -
v_gene: TRBV5-1
CDR3aa: CASSLRGGDLAKNIQYF
CDR3nt: TGCGCCAGCAGCTTGAGAGGAGGGGATTTAGCCAAAAACATTCAGTACTTC

j_gene: TRBJ2-3
abundance: many
d_gene: -
v_gene: TRBV6-2/TRBV6-3
CDR3aa: CASRNLLTDTQYF
CDR3nt: TGTGCCAGCAGGAACCTCCTCACAGATACGCAGTATTTT

j_gene: TRBJ2-1
abundance: few
d_gene: -
v_gene: TRBV19
CDR3aa: CASSILLTGRVEQFF
CDR3nt: TGTGCCAGTAGTATCCTCCTCACGGGAAGGGTTGAGCAGTTCTTC

j_gene: TRBJ1-5
abundance: -
d_gene: -
v_gene: TRBV12-3/TRBV12-4
CDR3aa: CASSLLRDQPQHF
CDR3nt: TGTGCCAGCAGTTTACTCAGGGATCAGCCCCAGCATTTT

j_gene: TRBJ2-1
abundance: -
d_gene: -
v_gene: TRBV20-1
CDR3aa: CSARDRRGSSYNEQFF
CDR3nt: TGCAGTGCTAGAGATAGGCGGGGAAGCTCCTACAATGAGCAGTTCTTC

j_gene: TRBJ2-7
abundance: many
d_gene: -
v_gene: TRBV20-1
CDR3aa: CSARDARVSSYEQYF
CDR3nt: TGCAGTGCTAGAGATGCGCGGGTAAGCTCCTACGAGCAGTACTTC

j_gene: TRBJ1-4
abundance: many
d_gene: TRBD1
v_gene: TRBV20-1
CDR3aa: CSARVGQGNEKLFF
CDR3nt: TGCAGTGCTAGAGTTGGACAGGGGAACGAAAAACTGTTTTTT

j_gene: TRBJ2-1
abundance: many
d_gene: TRBD1
v_gene: TRBV6-5
CDR3aa: CASSYSGTGVENEQFF
CDR3nt: TGTGCCAGCAGTTACTCCGGGACAGGGGTAGAAAATGAGCAGTTCTTC

j_gene: TRBJ2-7
abundance: many
d_gene: TRBD2
v_gene: TRBV10-3
CDR3aa: CAIRQTSGSSYEQYF
CDR3nt: TGTGCCATCAGACAAACTAGCGGGTCTTCCTACGAGCAGTACTTC

j_gene: TRBJ2-5
abundance: many
d_gene: TRBD2
v_gene: TRBV4-1
CDR3aa: CASNRLAGTQETQYF
CDR3nt: TGCGCCAGCAACCGACTAGCGGGGACACAAGAGACCCAGTACTTC

j_gene: TRBJ2-6
abundance: many
d_gene: -
v_gene: TRBV5-1
CDR3aa: CASTPGRVSSGANVLTF
CDR3nt: TGCGCCAGCACCCCGGGGCGGGTGAGCTCTGGGGCCAACGTCCTGACTTTC

j_gene: TRBJ1-3
abundance: many
d_gene: TRBD1
v_gene: TRBV12-3/TRBV12-4
CDR3aa: CASRRDSSSGNTIYF
CDR3nt: TGTGCCAGCAGGAGGGACAGCTCCTCTGGAAACACCATATATTTT

j_gene: TRBJ2-7
abundance: -
d_gene: -
v_gene: TRBV15
CDR3aa: CATSREVGTYEQYF
CDR3nt: TGTGCCACCAGCAGAGAGGTAGGAACCTACGAGCAGTACTTC

j_gene: TRBJ2-7
abundance: many
d_gene: TRBD2
v_gene: TRBV7-2
CDR3aa: CASSLRLAAYEQYF
CDR3nt: TGTGCCAGCAGCTTGAGACTAGCGGCCTACGAGCAGTACTTC

j_gene: TRBJ1-5
abundance: once
d_gene: TRBD1
v_gene: TRBV20-1
CDR3aa: CSASRGRGQPQHF
CDR3nt: TGCAGTGCTAGTAGGGGGCGCGGTCAGCCCCAGCATTTT

j_gene: TRBJ2-5
abundance: -
d_gene: TRBD2
v_gene: TRBV12-3/TRBV12-4
CDR3aa: CASSRRLAGVRETQYF
CDR3nt: TGTGCCAGCAGCCGCAGACTAGCGGGAGTTCGGGAGACCCAGTACTTC

j_gene: TRBJ2-1
abundance: many
d_gene: TRBD2
v_gene: TRBV6-2/TRBV6-3
CDR3aa: CASTPSSSGTFYEQFF
CDR3nt: TGTGCCAGCACCCCGTCTAGTAGCGGGACTTTCTATGAGCAGTTCTTC

j_gene: TRBJ2-3
abundance: many
d_gene: -
v_gene: TRBV6-2/TRBV6-3
CDR3aa: CASSRRPPGGTDTQYF
CDR3nt: TGTGCCAGCAGTCGACGCCCTCCAGGAGGCACAGATACGCAGTATTTT

j_gene: TRBJ2-7
abundance: many
d_gene: -
v_gene: TRBV12-3/TRBV12-4
CDR3aa: CASSPGDGYEQYF
CDR3nt: TGTGCCAGCAGCCCGGGGGACGGCTACGAGCAGTACTTC

j_gene: TRBJ2-2
abundance: many
d_gene: TRBD2
v_gene: TRBV12-3/TRBV12-4
CDR3aa: CASIKSGTNTGELFF
CDR3nt: TGTGCCAGCATTAAGAGCGGGACCAACACCGGGGAGCTGTTTTTT

j_gene: TRBJ1-2
abundance: many
d_gene: -
v_gene: TRBV3-2
CDR3aa: CASDPDGGTEFNYGYTF
CDR3nt: TGTGCCAGCGACCCGGATGGCGGGACAGAGTTTAACTATGGCTACACCTTC

j_gene: TRBJ2-1
abundance: many
d_gene: TRBD2
v_gene: TRBV30
CDR3aa: CAWSVGAQGLAGAQVNEQFF
CDR3nt: TGTGCCTGGAGTGTAGGGGCACAGGGACTAGCGGGAGCCCAGGTGAATGAGCAGTTCTTC

j_gene: TRBJ2-3
abundance: -
d_gene: -
v_gene: TRBV20-1
CDR3aa: CSATDTDTQYF
CDR3nt: TGCAGTGCTACCGACACAGATACGCAGTATTTT

j_gene: TRBJ2-1
abundance: -
d_gene: TRBD2
v_gene: TRBV27
CDR3aa: CASSATSSNEQFF
CDR3nt: TGTGCCAGCAGTGCGACTAGCTCCAATGAGCAGTTCTTC

j_gene: TRBJ2-1
abundance: many
d_gene: -
v_gene: TRBV12-3/TRBV12-4
CDR3aa: CASSPQGEQFF
CDR3nt: TGTGCCAGCAGCCCACAGGGTGAGCAGTTCTTC

j_gene: TRBJ1-2
abundance: few
d_gene: -
v_gene: TRBV12-3/TRBV12-4
CDR3aa: CASCYRASNHGYTF
CDR3nt: TGTGCCAGCTGTTACAGGGCATCAAACCATGGCTACACATTC

j_gene: TRBJ2-3
abundance: many
d_gene: -
v_gene: TRBV12-3/TRBV12-4
CDR3aa: CASRGTRGRADTQYF
CDR3nt: TGTGCCAGCAGGGGGACACGAGGTCGGGCAGATACGCAGTATTTT

j_gene: TRBJ2-1
abundance: many
d_gene: -
v_gene: TRBV18
CDR3aa: CASSPPGSTYNEQFF
CDR3nt: TGTGCCAGCTCACCACCGGGCTCGACTTACAATGAGCAGTTCTTC

j_gene: TRBJ1-1
abundance: few
d_gene: -
v_gene: TRBV11-2
CDR3aa: CASSFRTAGSTEAFF
CDR3nt: TGTGCCAGCAGCTTCCGGACAGCGGGGAGCACTGAAGCTTTCTTT

j_gene: TRBJ2-5
abundance: few
d_gene: -
v_gene: TRBV6-5
CDR3aa: CASSSEGTQYF
CDR3nt: TGTGCCAGCAGTTCCGAGGGGACCCAGTACTTC